These 5 T cell receptor beta chains were sequenced from one sample in a study of T cells in Graves' hyperthyroidism and ophthalmopathy. Template material for amplifying TCR beta CDR3 regions consisted of RNA transcripts. In the first-round RT-PCR of the TCR CDR3, the HTBI primer set was used. TCRdb re-called the multiplex PCR reads through MiXCR, storing one row per CDR3 protein. The table records 550,000 to 650,000 distinct CDR3 sequences, around 15% of them present only once. Input material: blood. These receptor sequences come from a woman in her thirties or forties with Graves' hyperthyroidism.

Regarding this clonotype: Relative to the germline gene, one junction end is altered; a read error may explain this. The chain employs TRBV29-1 and TRBJ2-1; 7 bases align to TRBD1. Germline lookup yields CDR1 SQVTM and CDR2 ANQGSEA. The CDR3 consists of 14 residues. CDR3 DNA sequence: TGCAGCGTTGAACTCCGGGACAGCTACAGTGAGCAGTTCTTC. Protein: CSVELRDSYSEQFF.

This rearrangement joins TRBV9 to TRBJ2-7; possible D gene TRBD1, 6 bases. V dropped 2 bases and J dropped 0 bases, with 12 bases sitting between them. The V gene's germline CDR1 is SGDLS and CDR2 YYNGEE. The length of the CDR3 is 15 residues. CDR3 nucleotides: TGTGCCAGCAGCGTTAGTGCAGGGGCCTCCTACGAGCAGTACTTC. Residues: CASSVSAGASYEQYF.

This clonotype came up many times. The chain has TRBV6-5 and TRBJ2-7, with TRBD1 identical over 8 bases. The junction had 6 bases not matched to a gene; V was cut back by 2 bases and J by 0 bases. The germline gives CDR1 MNHEY, CDR2 SVGAGI. The CDR3 is 16 amino acids. The CDR3 nucleotides are TGTGCCAGCAGTTACGACACAGGGGGGAGCTCCTACGAGCAGTACTTC. Protein: CASSYDTGGSSYEQYF.

The chain couples TRBV9 to TRBJ2-7; 7 bases map to TRBD2. From germline, CDR1 is SGDLS and CDR2 YYNGEE. The length of the CDR3 is 14 residues. The ends lost 0 bases at V and 7 bases at J; junction bases unmatched: 7. CDR3 nucleotide sequence: TGTGCCAGCAGCGTAGTAGGGACTAAGGATGAGCAGTACTTC. Encoded protein: CASSVVGTKDEQYF.

About this clonotype: A clone one base away is much larger, so this may be a read error. The chain has TRBV18 and TRBJ2-3; 10 bases are shared with TRBD2. The CDR3 has 17 amino acids. The germline gives CDR1 KGHSH, CDR2 LQKENI. J was trimmed by 4 bases and V by 5 bases; bases with no gene match: 12. CDR3 in amino acids: CASSAGPSGRGSDTQYF. The CDR3 coding sequence is TGTGCCAGCTCAGCGGGACCTAGCGGGAGAGGCTCAGATACGCAGTATTTT.